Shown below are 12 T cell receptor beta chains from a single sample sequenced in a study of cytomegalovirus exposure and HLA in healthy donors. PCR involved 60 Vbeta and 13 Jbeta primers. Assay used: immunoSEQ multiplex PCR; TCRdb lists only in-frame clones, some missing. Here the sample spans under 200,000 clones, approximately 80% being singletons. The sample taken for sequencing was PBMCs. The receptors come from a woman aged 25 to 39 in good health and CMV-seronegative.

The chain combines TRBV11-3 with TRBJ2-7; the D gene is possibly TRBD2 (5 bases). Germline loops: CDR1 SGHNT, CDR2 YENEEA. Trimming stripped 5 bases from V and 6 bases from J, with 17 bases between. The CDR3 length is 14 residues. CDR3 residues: CASSPTRAPCEQYF. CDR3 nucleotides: TGTGCCAGCAGCCCGACGCGGGCTCCCTGCGAGCAGTACTTC.

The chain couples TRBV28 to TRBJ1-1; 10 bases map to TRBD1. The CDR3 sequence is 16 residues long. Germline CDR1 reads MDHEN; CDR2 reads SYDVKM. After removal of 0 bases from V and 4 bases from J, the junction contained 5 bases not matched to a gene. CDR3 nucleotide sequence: TGTGCCAGCAGTTTATGGGGGACAGGGGTAATCACTGAAGCTTTCTTT. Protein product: CASSLWGTGVITEAFF.

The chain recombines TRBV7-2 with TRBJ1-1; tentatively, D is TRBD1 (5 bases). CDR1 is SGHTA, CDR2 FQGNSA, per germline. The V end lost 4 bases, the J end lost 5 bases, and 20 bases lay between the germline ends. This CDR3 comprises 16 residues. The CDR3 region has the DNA TGTGCCAGCAGCTCCGGGCTCGGGCAGGGATGGACTGAAGCTTTCTTT. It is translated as CASSSGLGQGWTEAFF.

The chain's CDR3 is CAIIQNEQFF. The CDR3 coding sequence is TGTGCCATCATCCAAAATGAGCAGTTCTTC. This chain joins TRBV10-3 and TRBJ2-1; D call uncertain. Germline CDR1 and CDR2: ENHRY and SYGVKD. The CDR3 loop spans 10 amino acids. Trimming left V 7 bases short and J 7 bases short, with 5 bases between.

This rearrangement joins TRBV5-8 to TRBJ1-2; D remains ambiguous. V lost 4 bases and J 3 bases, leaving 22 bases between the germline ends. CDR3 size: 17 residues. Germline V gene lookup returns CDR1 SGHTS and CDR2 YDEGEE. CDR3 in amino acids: CASSPILPGGSDYGYTF. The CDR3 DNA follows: TGTGCCAGCAGCCCAATACTACCGGGCGGGTCAGACTATGGCTACACCTTC.

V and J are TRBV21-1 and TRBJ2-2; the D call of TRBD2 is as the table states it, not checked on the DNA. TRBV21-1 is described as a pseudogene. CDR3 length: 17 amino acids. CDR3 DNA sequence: TGTGCCAGCAGCACCGAATCGGGACTAGCGGACACCGGGGAGCTGTTTTTT. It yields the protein CASSTESGLADTGELFF.

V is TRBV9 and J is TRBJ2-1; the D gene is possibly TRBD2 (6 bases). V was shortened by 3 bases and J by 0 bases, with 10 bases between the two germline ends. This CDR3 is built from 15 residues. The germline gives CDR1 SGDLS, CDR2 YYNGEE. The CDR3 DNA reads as TGTGCCAGCAGCGAGGGAGGCGACTCCTACAATGAGCAGTTCTTC. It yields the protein CASSEGGDSYNEQFF.

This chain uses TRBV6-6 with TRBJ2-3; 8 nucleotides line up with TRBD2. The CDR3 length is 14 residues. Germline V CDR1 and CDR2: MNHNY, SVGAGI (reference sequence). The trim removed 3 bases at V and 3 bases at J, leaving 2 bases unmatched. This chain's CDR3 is CASSYREGTDTQYF. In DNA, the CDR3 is TGTGCCAGCAGTTATCGGGAGGGAACAGATACGCAGTATTTT.

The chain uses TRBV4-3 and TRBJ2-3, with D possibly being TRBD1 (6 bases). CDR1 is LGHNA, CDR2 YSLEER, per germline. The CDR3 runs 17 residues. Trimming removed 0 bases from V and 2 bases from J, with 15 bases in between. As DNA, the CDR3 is TGCGCCAGCAGCCAAGAACCGGGACACACCACCACAGATACGCAGTATTTT. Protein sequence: CASSQEPGHTTTDTQYF.

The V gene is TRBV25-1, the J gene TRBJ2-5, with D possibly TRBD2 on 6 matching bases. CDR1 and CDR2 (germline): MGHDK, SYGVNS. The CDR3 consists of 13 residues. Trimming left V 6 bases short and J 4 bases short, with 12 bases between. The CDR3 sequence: CASSYGTGETQYF. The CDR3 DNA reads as TGTGCCAGCAGCTACGGGACTGGAGAGACCCAGTACTTC.

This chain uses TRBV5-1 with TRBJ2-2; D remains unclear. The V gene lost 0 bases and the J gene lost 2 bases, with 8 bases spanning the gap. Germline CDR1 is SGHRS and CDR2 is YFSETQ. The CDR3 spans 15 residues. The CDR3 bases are TGCGCCAGCAGCTTGGTCAGAACAAACACCGGGGAGCTGTTTTTT. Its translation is CASSLVRTNTGELFF.

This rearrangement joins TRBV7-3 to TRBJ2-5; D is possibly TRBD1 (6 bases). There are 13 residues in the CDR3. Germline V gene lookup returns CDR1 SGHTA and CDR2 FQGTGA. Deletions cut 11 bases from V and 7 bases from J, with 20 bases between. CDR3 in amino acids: CASGTKPFGTQYF. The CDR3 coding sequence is TGTGCCTCGGGGACAAAGCCCTTTGGGACCCAGTACTTC. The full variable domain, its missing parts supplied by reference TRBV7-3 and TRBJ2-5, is GAGVSQTPSNKVTEKGKYVELRCDPISGHTALYWYRQSLGQGPEFLIYFQGTGAADDSGLPNDRFFAVRPEGSVSTLKIQRTERGDSAVYLCASGTKPFGTQYFGPGTRLLVL.